The T cell receptor beta chain described here comes from a study of T cells in Graves' hyperthyroidism and ophthalmopathy. Turning to this clonotype: Its antigen is unknown. The junction departs from the called germline gene at one end, perhaps through a read error.

Subjects aged 18 to 65 presented with newly diagnosed hyperthyroidism of less than 2 months' duration. On the basis of clinical symptoms, serum thyroxine and TRAb, thyroid ultrasound and orbital computed tomography, diagnoses were made. This CDR3 comprises 13 residues. CDR1 ENHRY and CDR2 SYGVKD come from the germline V gene. Study findings and constraints: In simple terms, a model built on 13 V-J features told ophthalmopathy apart from stable hyperthyroidism.

TCR beta CDR3 regions were amplified from RNA transcripts. The HTBI primer set drove a first-round RT-PCR of the TCR CDR3. One entry per CDR3 protein results from TCRdb running MiXCR on the multiplex PCR reads. The table lists hundreds of thousands of distinct CDR3 sequences, 13% to 15% of them singletons. This sequence originates from a woman under 30 with Graves' hyperthyroidism. The chain employs TRBV10-3 and TRBJ1-2; 7 bases align to TRBD1. Sequenced input: blood. The CDR3: CASSEGALLGYTF. The CDR3 nucleotides read TGTGCCAGCAGTGAGGGGGCTCTGCTTGGCTACACCTTC.